A selection of T cell receptor beta chains follows, all from one sample in a study of blood T cells in healthy people across ages. TCRdb itself ran the 5' RACE reads through MiXCR, one entry per CDR3 protein. This table holds hundreds of thousands of distinct CDR3 sequences, 48% found once. The specimen was blood. These receptors originate from a man younger than 45 in good health. The CDR3 runs from the conserved cysteine through the conserved F or W. D genes are given only for firm matches. Some rows have no size entry. The others give once, few or many, or a class for an expanded clone.

V: TRBV5-4; D: NA; size: once; J: TRBJ1-2; CDR3: CASSLASQGYGYTF; DNA: TGTGCCAGCAGCTTGGCCAGCCAGGGGTATGGCTACACCTTC
V: TRBV3-1; D: TRBD2; size: NA; J: TRBJ2-3; CDR3: CASSLRGGSSDTQYF; DNA: TGTGCCAGCAGCCTCCGCGGCGGGAGTTCAGATACGCAGTATTTT
V: TRBV11-2; D: NA; size: NA; J: TRBJ2-1; CDR3: CASSPTRAGEQFF; DNA: TGTGCCAGCAGCCCAACTAGGGCGGGTGAGCAGTTCTTC
V: TRBV4-1; D: NA; size: NA; J: TRBJ2-5; CDR3: CASSQAQTVGETQYF; DNA: TGCGCCAGCAGCCAAGCGCAGACGGTCGGGGAGACCCAGTACTTC
V: TRBV12-3/TRBV12-4; D: NA; size: NA; J: TRBJ1-5; CDR3: CASSGDGNQPQHF; DNA: TGTGCCAGCAGTGGGGACGGCAATCAGCCCCAGCATTTT
V: TRBV27; D: TRBD1; size: NA; J: TRBJ1-5; CDR3: CASSLRGQYGNQPQHF; DNA: TGTGCCAGCAGTTTAAGGGGACAGTACGGCAATCAGCCCCAGCATTTT
V: TRBV7-2; D: NA; size: NA; J: TRBJ1-5; CDR3: CASSPPYGTGSNQPQHF; DNA: TGTGCCAGCAGCCCACCTTACGGGACGGGTAGCAATCAGCCCCAGCATTTT
V: TRBV2; D: TRBD1; size: NA; J: TRBJ2-6; CDR3: CASNGQGTSGANVLTF; DNA: TGTGCCAGTAATGGACAGGGGACCTCTGGGGCCAACGTCCTGACTTTC
V: TRBV12-3/TRBV12-4; D: NA; size: NA; J: TRBJ2-7; CDR3: CASTDRQSSYEQYF; DNA: TGTGCCAGCACCGACAGGCAGAGCTCCTACGAGCAGTACTTC
V: TRBV28; D: NA; size: NA; J: TRBJ2-7; CDR3: CVSSLGYEQYF; DNA: TGTGTCAGCAGTTTAGGCTACGAGCAGTACTTC
V: TRBV12-3/TRBV12-4; D: TRBD1; size: NA; J: TRBJ1-2; CDR3: CASSLGQGVNYGYTF; DNA: TGTGCCAGCAGTTTAGGGCAGGGGGTTAACTATGGCTACACCTTC